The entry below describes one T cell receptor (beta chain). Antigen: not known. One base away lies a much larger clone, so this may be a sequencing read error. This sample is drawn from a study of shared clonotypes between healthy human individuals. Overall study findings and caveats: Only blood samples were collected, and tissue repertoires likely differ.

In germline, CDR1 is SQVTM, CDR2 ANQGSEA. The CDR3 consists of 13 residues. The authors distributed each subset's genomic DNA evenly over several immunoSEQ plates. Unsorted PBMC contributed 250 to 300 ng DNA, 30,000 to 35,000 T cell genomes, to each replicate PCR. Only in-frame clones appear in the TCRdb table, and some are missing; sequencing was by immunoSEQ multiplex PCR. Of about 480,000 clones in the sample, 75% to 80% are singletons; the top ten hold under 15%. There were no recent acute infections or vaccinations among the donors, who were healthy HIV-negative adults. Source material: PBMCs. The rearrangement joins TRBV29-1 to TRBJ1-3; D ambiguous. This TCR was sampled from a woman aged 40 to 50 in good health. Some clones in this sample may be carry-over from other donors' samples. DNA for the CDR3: TGCAGCGTTGCCTGGTCTCTCGGAAACGCCATATATTTT. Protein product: CSVAWSLGNAIYF.